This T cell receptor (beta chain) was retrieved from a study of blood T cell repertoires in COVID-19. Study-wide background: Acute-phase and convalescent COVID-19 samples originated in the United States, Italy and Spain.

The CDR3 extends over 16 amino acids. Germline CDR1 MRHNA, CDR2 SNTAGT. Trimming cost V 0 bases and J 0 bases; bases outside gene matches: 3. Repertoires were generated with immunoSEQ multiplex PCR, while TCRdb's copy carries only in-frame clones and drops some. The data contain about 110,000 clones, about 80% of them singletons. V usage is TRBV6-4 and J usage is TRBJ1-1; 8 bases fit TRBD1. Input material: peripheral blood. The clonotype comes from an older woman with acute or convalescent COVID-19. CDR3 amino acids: CASSDSRDRMNTEAFF. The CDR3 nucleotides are TGTGCCAGCAGTGACTCGAGGGACAGGATGAACACTGAAGCTTTCTTT.